The source of this T cell receptor beta chain is a study of blood T cell repertoires in COVID-19. On the study more broadly: Donors in the United States, Italy and Spain gave samples during acute or convalescent COVID-19. PBMCs, B-cell-depleted T cells, or T cells provided the cDNA or gDNA that made up the material.

The junction had 11 bases not matched to a gene; V was cut back by 0 bases and J by 2 bases. The CDR3 is made up of 19 amino acids. The V gene's germline CDR1 is LNHDA and CDR2 SQIVND (reference sequence). Authors' methods: Reference gene primers were amplified, and this amplification served to estimate nucleated cell counts. The repertoire was sequenced with immunoSEQ multiplex PCR; TCRdb's copy has only in-frame clones and lacks some. From that table come the V and J calls and clone size; the DNA was used to work out D and trimming. The sample lists about 240,000 clones; 75% to 90% were seen once. Sequencing was done on a sample of peripheral blood. The rearrangement uses TRBV19 and TRBJ2-3, with TRBD1 matching over 10 bases. The receptor was derived from a man aged 55-75 years who had recovered from COVID-19. CDR3 coding DNA: TGTGCCAGTAGTATAGATCGGACAGGGGGAACTGAATACACAGATACGCAGTATTTT. Translated, it gives CASSIDRTGGTEYTDTQYF.